Below are 24 T cell receptor beta chains sequenced from a single sample in a study of response to subunit inactivated influenza vaccine. From the RT-PCR reads, TCRdb called clonotypes with MiXCR, one entry per CDR3 protein. The sample consists of about 300,000 distinct CDR3 sequences, less than 25% of them appearing once. The specimen comprised PBMCs from blood, sampled approximately 20 months after vaccination. The receptor set was obtained from a man between 50 and 75 years old who received an inactivated influenza vaccine.

This clonotype was seen more than once but under ten times. The rearrangement links TRBV7-9 to TRBJ2-7, with D possibly being TRBD2 (6 bases). The V gene lost 5 bases and the J gene lost 6 bases, with 14 bases spanning the gap. Germline CDR1 SEHNR, CDR2 FQNEAQ (reference sequence). CDR3 size: 13 residues. The CDR3 nucleotides are TGTGCCAGCAGCAGCACTCTAGCGAGCGAGCAGTACTTC. Protein sequence: CASSSTLASEQYF.

This chain joins TRBV28 and TRBJ1-4; TRBD1 agrees at 7 bases. The CDR3 extends over 14 amino acids. V shed 5 bases, J shed 3 bases, and the junction held 3 bases outside the gene matches. Germline assignment: CDR1 MDHEN and CDR2 SYDVKM. The CDR3 DNA reads TGTGCCAGCAGTATAGGGGGCTCTAATGAAAAACTGTTTTTT. Protein: CASSIGGSNEKLFF.

This clonotype was detected ten times or more. This chain links TRBV5-1 with TRBJ2-7; D is unclear. This CDR3 spans 13 amino acids. Germline assignment: CDR1 SGHRS and CDR2 YFSETQ. V was shortened by 2 bases and J by 1 base, with 7 bases between the two germline ends. CDR3 in DNA: TGCGCCAGCAGCTTCGGTGTTTCCTACGAGCAGTACTTC. Protein product: CASSFGVSYEQYF.

The J gene is TRBJ1-5, the V gene TRBV25-1; a weak D match, TRBD1 (6 bases). The CDR3 covers 14 residues. Trimming removed 2 bases at V and 1 base at J, with 6 bases between. The V gene's germline CDR1 is MGHDK and CDR2 SYGVNS. In DNA form, the CDR3 reads TGTGCCAGCAGTGAAACAGGGAGCAATCAGCCCCAGCATTTT. As protein: CASSETGSNQPQHF.

The chain links TRBV6-1 to TRBJ1-4; D is uncertain. Germline assignment: CDR1 MNHNS and CDR2 SASEGT. With 6 bases removed from V and 2 bases from J, the gap between germline ends came to 10 bases. The CDR3 has 14 amino acids. DNA for the CDR3: TGTGCCAGCAGACCCACACGGACTAATGAAAAACTGTTTTTT. Its translation is CASRPTRTNEKLFF.

This clonotype was counted at least ten times. The gene calls are TRBV7-2 and TRBJ1-1; TRBD1 matches 8 bases. This CDR3 spans 12 amino acids. Trimming at V came to 3 bases and at J to 11 bases, leaving 5 bases not matched to a gene. Germline V lookup: CDR1 SGHTA, CDR2 FQGNSA. The CDR3 sequence: CASSFMTGDAFF. CDR3 nucleotides: TGTGCCAGCAGCTTTATGACAGGGGACGCTTTCTTT.

There are many counts of this clonotype. The chain recombines TRBV4-3 with TRBJ1-4, with 9 bases fitting TRBD1. Trimming removed 1 base from V and 5 bases from J; junction bases left unmatched: 2. Germline CDR1 and CDR2: LGHNA and YSLEER. This CDR3 contains 15 residues. CDR3 bases: TGCGCCAGCAGCCAAGTGGGGACAGGGAATGAAAAACTGTTTTTT. The encoded protein is CASSQVGTGNEKLFF.

The rearrangement links TRBV6-5 to TRBJ1-3; D ambiguous. CDR3 length: 12 residues. The V end was cut by 8 bases, the J end by 0 bases, with 5 bases between. The germline V gene encodes CDR1 MNHEY and CDR2 SVGAGI. CDR3 region: CASLSSGNTIYF. For the CDR3, the DNA is TGTGCCAGCCTATCCTCTGGAAACACCATATATTTT.

In this sample, this clonotype turned up a few times. The chain recombines TRBV10-1 with TRBJ2-5, with D perhaps matching TRBD2 (6 bases). The ends were cut back, 6 bases at V and 3 bases at J, with 11 bases in the middle. The CDR3 spans 13 residues. Germline V CDR1 and CDR2: WNHNN, SYGVQD (reference sequence). In nucleotides, the CDR3 is TGCGCCAGCAGGATGACTAGTGAAGAGACCCAGTACTTC. It specifies CASRMTSEETQYF.

The chain recombines TRBV9 with TRBJ2-1; TRBD2 matches at 11 bases. This CDR3 spans 15 amino acids. Trimming cost V 3 bases and J 5 bases; bases outside gene matches: 4. The germline V gene encodes CDR1 SGDLS and CDR2 YYNGEE. The CDR3 loop reads CASSAPGLADNEQFF. CDR3 bases: TGTGCCAGCAGCGCACCGGGACTAGCGGACAATGAGCAGTTCTTC.

The chain is built from TRBV6-1 and TRBJ1-1, with D possibly matching TRBD1 (5 bases). This CDR3 is built from 14 residues. The germline CDR1 and CDR2 sequences are MNHNS and SASEGT. V shed 10 bases and J shed 0 bases, with 15 bases lying between them. The CDR3 nucleotides read TGTGCCATCACTCGGTTGGGGCTGAACACTGAAGCTTTCTTT. Its translation is CAITRLGLNTEAFF.

In DNA, the CDR3 is TGTGCCAGCAGTCCCTCTAATCGGGGATTAACCTATGGCTACACCTTC. This gives the protein CASSPSNRGLTYGYTF. The gene calls are TRBV7-6 and TRBJ1-2; D not certain. CDR1 is SGHVS and CDR2 is FNYEAQ in the germline V gene. Deletions cut 6 bases from V and 4 bases from J, with 21 bases between. This CDR3 is 16 amino acids long.

This clonotype has a count of ten or more. The chain is built from TRBV5-5 and TRBJ1-6; D not certain. Germline CDR1 is SGHKS and CDR2 is YYEKEE (reference sequence). V was trimmed by 5 bases and J by 12 bases, leaving 12 bases between them. The CDR3 is 12 residues long. CDR3 bases: TGTGCCAGCAGTCGGACCGAGCGACCCCTCCACTTT. This translates into CASSRTERPLHF.

V and J are TRBV7-8 and TRBJ1-2; D is perhaps TRBD1 (6 bases). CDR3 length equals 15 residues. V dropped 4 bases and J dropped 8 bases, with 20 bases sitting between them. Germline-derived CDR1 and CDR2 are SGHVS and FQNEAQ. The CDR3 reads CASSYSGGAHRGYTF. CDR3 bases: TGTGCCAGCAGCTATTCTGGGGGCGCGCATAGAGGCTACACCTTC. The entire variable domain, with the rest obtained from reference TRBV7-8 and TRBJ1-2, is as follows: GAGVSQSPRYKVAKRGQDVALRCDPISGHVSLFWYQQALGQGPEFLTYFQNEAQLDKSGLPSDRFFAERPEGSVSTLKIQRTQQEDSAVYLCASSYSGGAHRGYTFGSGTRLTVV.

This chain connects TRBV5-1 to TRBJ1-4; 11 bases match TRBD1. The CDR3 length is 17 residues. V lost 3 bases and J lost 8; bases outside the gene matches: 12. The germline gives CDR1 SGHRS, CDR2 YFSETQ. This CDR3 reads CASSSPGQGGRREKLFF. CDR3 DNA sequence: TGCGCCAGCAGCTCACCGGGACAGGGGGGTCGAAGGGAAAAACTGTTTTTT.

CDR3 residues: CASSYQITEQFF. For the CDR3, the DNA is TGTGCCAGCAGCTATCAGATAACTGAGCAGTTCTTC. The chain combines TRBV25-1 with TRBJ2-1; the D is unclear. CDR3 length: 12 residues. Germline CDR1 and CDR2: MGHDK and SYGVNS. Trimming took 6 bases from V and 9 from J, leaving 12 bases between them.

This clonotype was found a few times. The chain employs TRBV11-2 and TRBJ2-7, with D perhaps TRBD1 or TRBD2 (6 bases each). The V gene's germline CDR1 is SGHAT and CDR2 FQNNGV. V was clipped by 3 bases and J by 2 bases, with 23 bases between them. The CDR3 is 18 amino acids. The CDR3 sequence is CASSLGEDLGGTTYEQYF. CDR3 DNA: TGTGCCAGCAGCTTGGGGGAGGACCTCGGGGGCACGACCTACGAGCAGTACTTC.

The J gene is TRBJ1-2, the V gene TRBV10-3, with 9 bases lining up with TRBD1. The CDR3 runs to 16 residues. Germline V lookup: CDR1 ENHRY, CDR2 SYGVKD. After removal of 5 bases from V and 5 bases from J, the junction contained 12 bases not matched to a gene. CDR3 region: CAISNSGTGNTYGYTF. The CDR3 DNA sequence: TGTGCCATCAGTAACTCCGGGACAGGGAACACTTATGGCTACACCTTC.

This clonotype was seen repeatedly, ten times or more. In DNA, the CDR3 is TGTGCCAGCAGCCAAGCTAGGACTGAAGCTTTCTTT. Translating gives CASSQARTEAFF. This chain joins TRBV3-1 and TRBJ1-1; D call uncertain. The germline V gene has CDR1 LGHDT and CDR2 YNNKEL (reference sequence). This CDR3 has 12 amino acids. Trimming pared 1 base from V and 5 bases from J, leaving 5 bases between.

There are a few counts of this clonotype. J is TRBJ2-3 and V is TRBV20-1, with 8 bases aligning to TRBD1. V was pared by 3 bases and J by 5 bases, with 10 bases of the junction left unmatched. CDR1 is DFQATT, CDR2 SNEGSKA, per germline (reference sequence). The CDR3 length is 15 residues. The CDR3 DNA is TGCAGTGCTAGGGACCGGGACAGGAACGTAGATACGCAGTATTTT. This translates into CSARDRDRNVDTQYF.

This chain connects TRBV20-1 to TRBJ1-4, with a weak D call TRBD1 (5 bases). V gave up 1 base and J gave up 7 bases, with 13 bases separating them. CDR3 length equals 14 residues. In germline, CDR1 is DFQATT, CDR2 SNEGSKA (reference sequence). CDR3 sequence: CSARGGDYREKLFF. CDR3 DNA: TGCAGTGCTAGAGGTGGGGACTACCGTGAAAAACTGTTTTTT.

The chain uses TRBV6-2 or TRBV6-3 and TRBJ2-7; TRBD1 matches 7 bases. The CDR3 sequence is 14 residues long. CDR1 and CDR2 from the germline V gene are MNHEY and SVGEGT. V was clipped by 8 bases and J by 0 bases; unmatched bases: 7. DNA of the CDR3: TGTGCCAGCGGCCGGGACAGCCTCTCCTACGAGCAGTACTTC. Its translation: CASGRDSLSYEQYF.

V gene TRBV20-1 combines with J gene TRBJ2-5; D is unresolved. Germline lookup yields CDR1 DFQATT and CDR2 SNEGSKA (reference sequence). The V gene lost 6 bases and the J gene lost 1 base, with 12 bases spanning the gap. The CDR3 has 13 residues. This chain's CDR3 is CSAKGYLQETQYF. As DNA, the CDR3 is TGCAGTGCAAAGGGCTACCTCCAAGAGACCCAGTACTTC.

A few counts support this clonotype. J is TRBJ1-5 and V is TRBV7-8; a possible D gene is TRBD1 (5 bases). The V end was cut by 5 bases, the J end by 3 bases, with 11 bases between. The CDR3 contains 14 residues. In germline, CDR1 is SGHVS, CDR2 FQNEAQ. The CDR3 reads CASSTRQLNQPQHF. The DNA of the CDR3 is TGTGCCAGCAGCACAAGACAGCTCAATCAGCCCCAGCATTTT.